This entry describes one T cell receptor (beta chain). As yet, its antigen is unknown. These data come from a study of cytomegalovirus exposure and HLA in healthy donors. Study-wide points: Most TCR sequences were seen very rarely across donors, but some public TCRs occurred in many. Some TCR beta chains (roughly 150 of them) were listed as cytomegalovirus-associated.

J lost 8 bases, V lost 0 bases, and 3 bases had no gene match. There are 13 residues in the CDR3. Per the germline V gene, CDR1 is SGHDT and CDR2 is YYEEEE. Method: immunoSEQ multiplex PCR; TCRdb's copy keeps in-frame clones and lacks some. Of 100,000 to 150,000 clones in the sample, more than 70% were seen once. The sequence was collected from a man aged 25-45 years in good health and CMV-seronegative. The sequenced material came from PBMCs. This rearrangement joins TRBV5-6 to TRBJ1-2, with 8 bases matching TRBD1. The CDR3 region has the DNA TGTGCCAGCAGCTTGGGGACAGGGTTGGGCTACACCTTC. It specifies CASSLGTGLGYTF.